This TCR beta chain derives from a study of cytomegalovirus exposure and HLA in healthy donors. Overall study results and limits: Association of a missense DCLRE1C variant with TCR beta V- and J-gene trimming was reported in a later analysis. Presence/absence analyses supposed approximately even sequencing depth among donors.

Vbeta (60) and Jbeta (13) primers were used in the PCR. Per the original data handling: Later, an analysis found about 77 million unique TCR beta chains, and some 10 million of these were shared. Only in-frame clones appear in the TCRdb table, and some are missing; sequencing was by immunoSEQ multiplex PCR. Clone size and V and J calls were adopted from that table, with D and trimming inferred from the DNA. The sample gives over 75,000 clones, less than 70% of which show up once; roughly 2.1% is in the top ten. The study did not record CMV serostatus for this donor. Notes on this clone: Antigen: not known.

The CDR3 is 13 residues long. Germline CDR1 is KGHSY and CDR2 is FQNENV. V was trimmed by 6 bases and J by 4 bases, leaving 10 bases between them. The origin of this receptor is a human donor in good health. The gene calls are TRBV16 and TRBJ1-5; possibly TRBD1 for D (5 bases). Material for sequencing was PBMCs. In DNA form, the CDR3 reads TGTGCCAGCAGTAGGGGAGGGAATCAGCCCCAGCATTTT. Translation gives CASSRGGNQPQHF.